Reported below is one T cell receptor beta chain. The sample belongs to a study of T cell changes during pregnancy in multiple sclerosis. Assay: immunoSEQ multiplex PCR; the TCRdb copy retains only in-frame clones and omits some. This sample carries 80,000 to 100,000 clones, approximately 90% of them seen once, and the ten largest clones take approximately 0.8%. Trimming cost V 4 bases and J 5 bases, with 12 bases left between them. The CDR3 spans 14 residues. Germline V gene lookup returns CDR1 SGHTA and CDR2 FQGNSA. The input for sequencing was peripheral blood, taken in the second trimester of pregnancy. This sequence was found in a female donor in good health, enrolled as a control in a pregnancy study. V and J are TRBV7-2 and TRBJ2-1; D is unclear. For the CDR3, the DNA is TGTGCCAGCAGCTCATCTATCAAAAACAATGAGCAGTTCTTC. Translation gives CASSSSIKNNEQFF.